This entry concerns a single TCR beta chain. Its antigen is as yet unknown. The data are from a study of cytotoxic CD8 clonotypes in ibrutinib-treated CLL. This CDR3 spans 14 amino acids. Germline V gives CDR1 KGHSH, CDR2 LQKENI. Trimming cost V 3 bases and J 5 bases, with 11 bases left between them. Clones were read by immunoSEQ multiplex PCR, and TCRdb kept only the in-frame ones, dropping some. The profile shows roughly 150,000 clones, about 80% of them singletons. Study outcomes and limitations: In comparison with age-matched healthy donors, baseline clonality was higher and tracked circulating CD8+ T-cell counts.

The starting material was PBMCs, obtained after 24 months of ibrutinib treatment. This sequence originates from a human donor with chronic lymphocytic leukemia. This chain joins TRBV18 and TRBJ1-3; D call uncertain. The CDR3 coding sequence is TGTGCCAGCTCACCGATTGTCGGACGAAACACCATATATTTT. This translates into CASSPIVGRNTIYF.